Listed here are 32 T cell receptor beta chains from one sample, sequenced in a study of early T cells in non-severe SARS-CoV-2 infection. MiXCR was run by TCRdb on the 5' RACE reads, yielding one entry per CDR3 protein. The sample has around 40,000 distinct CDR3 sequences; 5% to 7% are singletons. The sequencing sample was made of whole blood. Receptors originate from an adult who was a healthcare worker with PCR-confirmed SARS-CoV-2 infection or an uninfected control (not recorded which).

This clonotype was observed many times. The chain links TRBV12-3 or TRBV12-4 to TRBJ2-7, with unresolved D. This CDR3 spans 13 amino acids. The V and J ends lost 9 bases and 5 bases respectively, with 17 bases between them. The CDR3 coding sequence is TGTGCCAGTTCCGGGCCAGATCTTCACGAGCAGTACTTC. Its protein product is CASSGPDLHEQYF.

This clonotype appeared many times. V gene TRBV20-1 combines with J gene TRBJ2-5; TRBD2 matches 13 bases. Germline loops: CDR1 DFQATT, CDR2 SNEGSKA (reference sequence). CDR3 size: 14 residues. Losses at the gene ends were 6 bases for V and 5 bases for J; bases not matched to a gene: 6. CDR3 sequence reads: CSAILAGGGETQYF. The DNA of the CDR3 is TGCAGTGCGATACTAGCGGGAGGGGGTGAGACCCAGTACTTC.

This clonotype was observed a handful of times. The chain combines TRBV5-4 with TRBJ2-1, with 10 bases fitting TRBD2. Trimming at V came to 4 bases and at J to 5 bases, leaving 15 bases not matched to a gene. The CDR3 runs to 18 residues. Germline V lookup: CDR1 SGHNT, CDR2 YYREEE (reference sequence). The CDR3 reads CASSLRSGRAGSDNEQFF. CDR3 DNA: TGTGCCAGCAGCCTGCGAAGCGGGAGGGCCGGATCAGACAATGAGCAGTTCTTC.

This clonotype was seen repeatedly, ten times or more. The rearrangement uses TRBV6-1 and TRBJ2-1, with D perhaps being TRBD1 or TRBD2 (5 bases each). Trimming cost V 4 bases and J 0 bases, with 10 bases left between them. The germline V gene has CDR1 MNHNS and CDR2 SASEGT. The CDR3 sequence is 15 residues long. CDR3: CASSAGTTSYNEQFF. The CDR3 coding sequence is TGTGCCAGCAGTGCTGGGACGACCTCCTACAATGAGCAGTTCTTC.

This clonotype was recorded a few times. This chain links TRBV7-9 with TRBJ2-3; D is tentatively TRBD1 or TRBD2 (6 bases each). The CDR3 has 13 amino acids. The germline gives CDR1 SEHNR, CDR2 FQNEAQ (reference sequence). V lost 8 bases and J 1 base, leaving 10 bases between the germline ends. The CDR3 is CASAGHGTDTQYF. The CDR3 nucleotides read TGTGCCAGCGCGGGACACGGCACAGATACGCAGTATTTT.

This clonotype has just a few counts. This chain joins TRBV30 and TRBJ1-6; D not resolved. V was trimmed by 2 bases and J by 8 bases, leaving 7 bases between them. The CDR3 is 12 residues long. Germline V gene data show CDR1 as GTSNPN and CDR2 as SVGIG (reference sequence). CDR3 protein: CAWSLGYSPLHF. CDR3 nucleotide sequence: TGTGCCTGGAGTTTGGGGTATTCACCCCTCCACTTT.

The rearrangement uses TRBV25-1 and TRBJ1-4; the D gene is possibly TRBD1 (5 bases). Germline CDR1 MGHDK, CDR2 SYGVNS. V was clipped by 3 bases and J by 8 bases, with 13 bases between them. This CDR3 region has 14 residues. The CDR3 is CASSDYQGGEKLFF. As DNA, the CDR3 is TGTGCCAGCAGTGATTACCAGGGAGGCGAAAAACTGTTTTTT.

J is TRBJ2-1 and V is TRBV25-1; 8 bases agree with TRBD1. Per the germline V gene, CDR1 is MGHDK and CDR2 is SYGVNS. The CDR3 is 12 amino acids. V was pared by 10 bases and J by 4 bases, with 3 bases of the junction left unmatched. CDR3 DNA sequence: TGTGCCACCAGACAGGGGTACAATGAGCAGTTCTTC. This codes for CATRQGYNEQFF.

This clonotype was observed at least ten times. The rearrangement links TRBV29-1 to TRBJ2-5; 13 bases are a match to TRBD2. The junction had 7 bases not matched to a gene; V was cut back by 1 base and J by 5 bases. The CDR3 totals 16 residues. CDR1 and CDR2 from the germline V gene are SQVTM and ANQGSEA. The CDR3 DNA sequence: TGCAGCGTTGAAGGGGCGACTAGCGGGAGGATGGAGACCCAGTACTTC. As protein: CSVEGATSGRMETQYF.

This clonotype has ten or more counts. V usage is TRBV12-3 or TRBV12-4 and J usage is TRBJ2-1; 8 bases are shared with TRBD2. J was trimmed by 0 bases and V by 4 bases; bases with no gene match: 5. The CDR3 totals 16 residues. The CDR3 loop reads CASSSSGRASYNEQFF. CDR3 nucleotide sequence: TGTGCCAGCAGTTCTTCCGGGAGGGCCTCCTACAATGAGCAGTTCTTC.

This clonotype was seen many times. The chain couples TRBV9 to TRBJ2-1, with D tentatively TRBD1 or TRBD2 (5 bases each). Trimming took 0 bases from V and 2 from J, leaving 9 bases between them. The CDR3 extends over 15 amino acids. Germline assignment: CDR1 SGDLS and CDR2 YYNGEE. The CDR3 is CASSVDEGTYNEQFF. CDR3 sequence (DNA): TGTGCCAGCAGCGTAGATGAGGGGACCTACAATGAGCAGTTCTTC.

This clonotype came up a few times. The V gene is TRBV29-1, the J gene TRBJ2-1; D call uncertain. V was cut by 3 bases and J by 5 bases, with 8 bases left in between. The germline gives CDR1 SQVTM, CDR2 ANQGSEA. The CDR3 extends over 12 amino acids. CDR3 coding DNA: TGCAGCGTTGACCCATACAACAATGAGCAGTTCTTC. It is translated as CSVDPYNNEQFF.

This clonotype was detected only a few times. The rearrangement links TRBV11-2 to TRBJ2-7; 7 positions agree with TRBD2. The trim removed 1 base at V and 9 bases at J, leaving 3 bases unmatched. CDR3 length: 12 residues. The germline CDR1 and CDR2 sequences are SGHAT and FQNNGV. The CDR3 bases are TGTGCCAGCAGCTTAGGAACTAGCGTGCAGTACTTC. Its protein is CASSLGTSVQYF.

This clonotype was seen repeatedly, ten times or more. The V and J genes are TRBV5-1 and TRBJ2-2; tentative D call: TRBD2 (6 bases). Germline CDR1 SGHRS, CDR2 YFSETQ. The germline V and J ends were trimmed by 0 bases and 4 bases, with 10 bases remaining between them. CDR3 length equals 15 residues. The CDR3 spells CASSLAPGGTGELFF. The CDR3 coding sequence is TGCGCCAGCAGCTTGGCCCCCGGGGGCACCGGGGAGCTGTTTTTT.

The CDR3 sequence is CASSLGLRTQETQYF. As DNA, the CDR3 is TGTGCCAGCAGCCTCGGTCTTCGGACGCAAGAGACCCAGTACTTC. V is TRBV5-6 and J is TRBJ2-5; no clear D gene. Germline CDR1 reads SGHDT; CDR2 reads YYEEEE. The CDR3 consists of 15 residues. The V and J ends lost 4 bases and 2 bases respectively, with 15 bases between them.

This clonotype was detected a few times. V is TRBV7-9 and J is TRBJ1-4; TRBD1 matches 9 bases. This CDR3 contains 15 residues. Trimming cost V 4 bases and J 7 bases; bases outside gene matches: 7. Looked up from germline, CDR1 is SEHNR and CDR2 is FQNEAQ (reference sequence). CDR3 sequence reads: CASSSPGTGREKLFF. As DNA, the CDR3 is TGTGCCAGCAGCTCCCCCGGGACAGGGCGTGAAAAACTGTTTTTT. Using reference TRBV7-9 and TRBJ1-4 for the parts outside the CDR3, the full variable domain is DTGVSQNPRHKITKRGQNVTFRCDPISEHNRLYWYRQTLGQGPEFLTYFQNEAQLEKSRLLSDRFSAERPKGSFSTLEIQRTEQGDSAMYLCASSSPGTGREKLFFGSGTQLSVL.

This CDR3 is CASSPRYEQYF. DNA for the CDR3: TGTGCCAGCAGCCCCCGTTACGAGCAGTACTTC. V gene TRBV7-2 combines with J gene TRBJ2-7; D uncertain. In germline, CDR1 is SGHTA, CDR2 FQGNSA. The CDR3 totals 11 residues. V was pared by 5 bases and J by 4 bases, with 6 bases between. The whole variable domain, remainder taken from reference TRBV7-2 and TRBJ2-7, is GAGVSQSPSNKVTEKGKDVELRCDPISGHTALYWYRQSLGQGLEFLIYFQGNSAPDKSGLPSDRFSAERTGGSVSTLTIQRTQQEDSAVYLCASSPRYEQYFGPGTRLTVT.

This clonotype was detected many times. This chain joins TRBV12-3 or TRBV12-4 and TRBJ2-7; D perhaps matches TRBD1 (7 bases). The CDR3 extends over 15 amino acids. V lost 4 bases and J lost 4, with 17 bases in between. The CDR3 loop is CASSSGRTGFYEQYF. The CDR3, as DNA: TGTGCCAGCAGTTCAGGGAGGACAGGCTTTTACGAGCAGTACTTC.

Ten or more counts support this clonotype. The CDR3 protein is CASTENSGANVLTF. CDR3 nucleotides: TGCGCCAGCACCGAGAACTCTGGGGCCAACGTCCTGACTTTC. The genes are TRBV5-1 and TRBJ2-6; D gene unclear. V lost 6 bases and J lost 0, with 7 bases in between. This CDR3 comprises 14 residues. CDR1 and CDR2 (germline): SGHRS, YFSETQ.

This clonotype was counted between two and nine times. The chain carries TRBV4-1 and TRBJ2-1; 8 nucleotides line up with TRBD2. Germline loops: CDR1 MGHRA, CDR2 YSYEKL. With 8 bases clipped from V and 2 bases from J, the junction kept 8 bases outside the gene matches. CDR3 length equals 15 residues. The DNA for the CDR3 is TGCGCCAGCGCTCCGGGACTAGAAGCCTACAATGAGCAGTTCTTC. Its translation is CASAPGLEAYNEQFF.

There are many counts of this clonotype. The V gene is TRBV12-3 or TRBV12-4, the J gene TRBJ2-7; 9 nucleotides match TRBD1. The CDR3 loop spans 14 amino acids. After removal of 6 bases from V and 6 bases from J, the junction contained 9 bases not matched to a gene. CDR3 protein: CASRTGTGTTEQYF. The DNA of the CDR3 is TGTGCCAGCAGAACCGGGACAGGGACTACCGAGCAGTACTTC.

At least ten counts were recorded for this clonotype. The CDR3 region has the DNA TGTGCCAGCAGCACTGGAAGGGACAGCAAAAACATTCAGTACTTC. Amino acid sequence: CASSTGRDSKNIQYF. The V call is TRBV21-1, the J call TRBJ2-4; the DNA was not compared with TRBD1, the D call given in the table. TRBV21-1 is a pseudogene locus. The length of the CDR3 is 15 residues.

Many counts were recorded for this clonotype. V is TRBV12-3 or TRBV12-4 and J is TRBJ2-3; TRBD2 matches 7 bases. This CDR3 has 15 residues. Trimming cost V 1 base and J 3 bases; bases outside gene matches: 4. The chain's CDR3 is CASSLVAGVTDTQYF. CDR3 coding DNA: TGTGCCAGCAGTTTAGTCGCGGGGGTAACAGATACGCAGTATTTT.

The chain recombines TRBV12-3 or TRBV12-4 with TRBJ2-4; D not certain. V lost 6 bases to trimming and J lost 0 bases, with 9 bases between them. This CDR3 is 14 amino acids long. CDR3 amino acids: CASSGDLAKNIQYF. CDR3 DNA sequence: TGTGCCAGCAGCGGCGACCTAGCCAAAAACATTCAGTACTTC.

The V and J genes are TRBV18 and TRBJ2-1; 12 nucleotides agree with TRBD2. Germline V gene lookup returns CDR1 KGHSH and CDR2 LQKENI. This CDR3 comprises 17 residues. The junction had 6 bases not matched to a gene; V was cut back by 3 bases and J by 3 bases. The CDR3 sequence: CASSPQTSGRGYNEQFF. In DNA form, the CDR3 reads TGTGCCAGCTCACCCCAGACTAGCGGGAGAGGCTACAATGAGCAGTTCTTC. The whole variable domain, remainder taken from reference TRBV18 and TRBJ2-1, is NAGVMQNPRHLVRRRGQEARLRCSPMKGHSHVYWYRQLPEEGLKFMVYLQKENIIDESGMPKERFSAEFPKEGPSILRIQQVVRGDSAAYFCASSPQTSGRGYNEQFFGPGTRLTVL.

This clonotype was seen more than once but under ten times. The chain uses TRBV4-3 and TRBJ2-7; D gene unclear. This CDR3 is 14 amino acids long. Germline values: CDR1 LGHNA, CDR2 YSLEER. V dropped 0 bases and J dropped 3 bases, with 9 bases sitting between them. CDR3 DNA: TGCGCCAGCAGCCAAGATGTAAAGGGCTACGAGCAGTACTTC. Protein sequence: CASSQDVKGYEQYF.

The chain employs TRBV12-3 or TRBV12-4 and TRBJ2-1, with 8 positions matching TRBD1. Unmatched junction bases numbered 2, after V lost 6 bases and J lost 7 bases. The CDR3 has 12 amino acids. In nucleotides, the CDR3 is TGTGCCAGCAGCGACAGGGGAAATGAGCAGTTCTTC. Its protein is CASSDRGNEQFF.

This clonotype was recorded many times. J is TRBJ2-1 and V is TRBV7-2, with a tentative D call TRBD2 (5 bases). This CDR3 has 14 amino acids. The germline V gene has CDR1 SGHTA and CDR2 FQGNSA. Trimming pared 1 base from V and 5 bases from J, leaving 9 bases between. CDR3: CASSLGGADNEQFF. For the CDR3, the DNA is TGTGCCAGCAGCTTAGGAGGAGCGGACAATGAGCAGTTCTTC.

This clonotype was recorded at least ten times. The rearrangement joins TRBV7-9 to TRBJ2-3; 12 bases line up with TRBD2. CDR1 and CDR2 (germline): SEHNR, FQNEAQ (reference sequence). V trimming: 3 bases; J trimming: 5 bases; junction bases outside the gene matches: 6. This CDR3 has 16 amino acids. CDR3 nucleotides: TGTGCCAGCAGCTTCCCTAGCGGGAGGGACAGAGATACGCAGTATTTT. This sequence encodes CASSFPSGRDRDTQYF. Supplemented by reference TRBV7-9 and TRBJ2-3, the full variable domain reads DTGVSQNPRHKITKRGQNVTFRCDPISEHNRLYWYRQTLGQGPEFLTYFQNEAQLEKSRLLSDRFSAERPKGSFSTLEIQRTEQGDSAMYLCASSFPSGRDRDTQYFGPGTRLTVL.

The chain uses TRBV14 and TRBJ2-2; TRBD2 matches at 8 bases. Germline values: CDR1 SGHDN, CDR2 FVKESK. The V segment lost 0 bases and the J segment 5 bases; nucleotides outside the gene matches: 8. CDR3 length: 17 residues. CDR3 sequence (DNA): TGTGCCAGCAGCCAAGATCGAAGCGGGAGCCGAACCGGGGAGCTGTTTTTT. Its protein product is CASSQDRSGSRTGELFF.

This clonotype was observed many times. The CDR3 sequence: CSARAGGLYNEQFF. CDR3 nucleotides: TGCAGTGCTAGAGCGGGAGGTCTTTACAATGAGCAGTTCTTC. The chain carries TRBV20-1 and TRBJ2-1; 7 bases agree with TRBD2. Germline CDR1 reads DFQATT; CDR2 reads SNEGSKA (reference sequence). Trimming took 1 base from V and 4 from J; bases not matched to a gene: 4. The length of the CDR3 is 14 residues.

This clonotype has just a few counts. The CDR3 sequence: CASRFGRASEEQYF. Here the CDR3 DNA reads TGTGCCAGCCGTTTCGGGAGGGCCTCGGAAGAGCAGTACTTC. The chain employs TRBV6-1 and TRBJ2-7; 8 bases are shared with TRBD2. The CDR3 runs 14 residues. Germline-derived CDR1 and CDR2 are MNHNS and SASEGT. The trim removed 8 bases at V and 7 bases at J, leaving 13 bases unmatched.